These T cell receptor beta chains were read from a single sample in a study of CD8 T cells in Susac syndrome. TCRdb ran MiXCR on the immunoSEQ multiplex PCR reads and lists one entry per CDR3 protein. The sample lists 130,000 to 150,000 distinct CDR3 sequences, 85% to 95% occurring once. The source material was CD8+ T cells from PBMCs. These receptors came from a human donor in good health. CDR3s leave out the opening cysteine and the closing phenylalanine or tryptophan. The order of the fields is CDR3 length, V gene, J gene, CDR3 protein.

>12|TRBV5-6|TRBJ2-5
ASSYGTPAQTQY
>12|TRBV27|TRBJ2-7
ASSERGALYEQY
>12|TRBV27|TRBJ1-4
ASSLKGSGEKLF
>12|TRBV7-9|TRBJ2-1
ASTSAYSYNEQF
>12|TRBV29-1|TRBJ2-7
SVPGTGRPYEQY
>11|TRBV7-9|TRBJ2-1
ASSSLAGNEQF
>12|TRBV6-2/TRBV6-3|TRBJ1-1
ASRLTVMNTEAF
>11|TRBV28|TRBJ2-7
ATSFPLSYEQY
>14|TRBV28|TRBJ2-5
ASSAFHSGRQETQY
>11|TRBV29-1|TRBJ2-7
SVGTGFSSEQY
>12|TRBV30|TRBJ1-2
AWTPGTANYGYT
>10|TRBV30|TRBJ1-2
AWGQGLGGYT
>15|TRBV28|TRBJ2-2
ASSFQRTMESTGELF
>12|TRBV12-5|TRBJ2-1
ASGLTTYPHEQF
>12|TRBV30|TRBJ2-7
AWIDPALRHEQY
>12|TRBV27|TRBJ2-1
ASSPGLSGSEQF
>12|TRBV9|TRBJ2-7
ASSVAGASYEQY
>13|TRBV6-1|TRBJ2-1
ASSFPGLVAHEQF
>12|TRBV27|TRBJ1-1
ASSIYPGGTEAF
>11|TRBV29-1|TRBJ2-2
TMRGGFSGELF
>12|TRBV14|TRBJ2-7
ASSPVGGGYEQY
>12|TRBV28|TRBJ2-1
ATHPTGDEDEQF
>13|TRBV30|TRBJ2-1
AWSPLGFVYNEQF
>13|TRBV13|TRBJ2-1
ASSLLQSSYNEQF
>12|TRBV29-1|TRBJ2-7
SVPGLAGGYEQY
>13|TRBV27|TRBJ2-7
ATGHLSGTTGEQY
>12|TRBV12-3/TRBV12-4|TRBJ2-1
ASRLPGTSNEQF
>11|TRBV5-6|TRBJ2-6
ASRRPGANVLT
>9|TRBV29-1|TRBJ1-1
SVIWNTEAF
>14|TRBV11-2|TRBJ2-1
ASSITTGTGDNEQF
>11|TRBV4-2|TRBJ2-7
ASSQSGGYEQY
>9|TRBV20-1|TRBJ2-1
SELAGVEQF
>12|TRBV20-1|TRBJ2-5
SARDRGRQETQY
>13|TRBV24-1|TRBJ2-1
ATSDLVERNNEQF
>11|TRBV27|TRBJ2-7
ASSFLEKDEQY
>12|TRBV19|TRBJ2-7
ASSAGTGYYEQY
>11|TRBV20-1|TRBJ1-5
SARDYSNQPQH
>13|TRBV4-3|TRBJ1-5
ASSQVQGSRQPQH
>8|TRBV6-2/TRBV6-3|TRBJ2-3
ASRGDTQY
>10|TRBV7-3|TRBJ2-3
ASSSRADTQY
>11|TRBV19|TRBJ1-5
ASSPGANQPQH
>11|TRBV7-9|TRBJ1-1
ASSLVAAEKAF
>12|TRBV27|TRBJ1-2
ASSSGGLGYGYT
>14|TRBV20-1|TRBJ2-7
SARDYELAAHYEQY
>11|TRBV20-1|TRBJ2-1
SATSGTYNEQF
>12|TRBV9|TRBJ2-4
ASSMSGGNNIQY
>13|TRBV27|TRBJ2-1
ASSPPGPSYNEQF
>14|TRBV20-1|TRBJ2-1
SARDQGPKPYNEQF
>13|TRBV20-1|TRBJ2-7
SASFPGQHSYEQY
>12|TRBV27|TRBJ2-5
ASRPSEPWETQY
>14|TRBV9|TRBJ2-7
ASSVGGDRGYYEQY
>11|TRBV7-9|TRBJ2-7
ASSARGAYEQY
>10|TRBV5-6|TRBJ2-1
ASSSLQNEQF